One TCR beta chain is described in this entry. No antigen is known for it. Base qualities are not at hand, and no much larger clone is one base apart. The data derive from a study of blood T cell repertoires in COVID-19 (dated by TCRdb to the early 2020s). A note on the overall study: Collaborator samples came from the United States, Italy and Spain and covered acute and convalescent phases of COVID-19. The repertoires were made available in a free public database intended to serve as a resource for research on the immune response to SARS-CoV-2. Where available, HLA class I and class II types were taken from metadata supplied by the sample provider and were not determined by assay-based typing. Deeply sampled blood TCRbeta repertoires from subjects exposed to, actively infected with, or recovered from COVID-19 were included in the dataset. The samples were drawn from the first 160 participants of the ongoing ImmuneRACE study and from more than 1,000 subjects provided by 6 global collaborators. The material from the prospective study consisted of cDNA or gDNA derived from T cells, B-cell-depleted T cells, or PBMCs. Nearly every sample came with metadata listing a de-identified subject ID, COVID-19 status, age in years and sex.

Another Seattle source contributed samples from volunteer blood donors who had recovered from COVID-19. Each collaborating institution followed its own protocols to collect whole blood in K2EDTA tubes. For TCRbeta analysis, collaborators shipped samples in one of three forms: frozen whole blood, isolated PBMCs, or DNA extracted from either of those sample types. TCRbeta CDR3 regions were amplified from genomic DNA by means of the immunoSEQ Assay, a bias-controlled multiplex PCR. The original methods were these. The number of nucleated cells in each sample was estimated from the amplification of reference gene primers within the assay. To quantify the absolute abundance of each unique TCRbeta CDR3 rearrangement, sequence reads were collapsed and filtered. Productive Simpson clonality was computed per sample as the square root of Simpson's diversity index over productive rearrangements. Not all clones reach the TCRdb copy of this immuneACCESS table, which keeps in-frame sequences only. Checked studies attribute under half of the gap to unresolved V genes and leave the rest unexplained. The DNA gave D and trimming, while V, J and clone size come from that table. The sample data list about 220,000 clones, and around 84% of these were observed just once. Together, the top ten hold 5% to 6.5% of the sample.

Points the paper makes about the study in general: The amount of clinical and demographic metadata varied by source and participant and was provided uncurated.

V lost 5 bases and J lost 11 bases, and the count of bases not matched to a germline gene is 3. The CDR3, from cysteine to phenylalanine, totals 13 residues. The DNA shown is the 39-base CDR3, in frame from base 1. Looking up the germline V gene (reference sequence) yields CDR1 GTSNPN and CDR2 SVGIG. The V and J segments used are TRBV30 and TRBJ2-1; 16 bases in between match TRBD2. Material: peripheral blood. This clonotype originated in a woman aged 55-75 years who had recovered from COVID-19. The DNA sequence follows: TGTGCCTGGGCGGGACTAGCGGGGGGGAAGCAGTTCTTC. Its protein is CAWAGLAGGKQFF.